Many counts were recorded for the clone carrying this T cell receptor beta chain. Trimming took 5 bases from V and 3 from J, leaving 14 bases between them. CDR1 SGHVS and CDR2 FNYEAQ come from the germline V gene. This CDR3 contains 14 residues. Time point given: blood at routine non-recurrence follow-up after resection. The data were taken from a study of spatial heterogeneity in lung cancer. Study in general: Follow-up PBMC samples were sequenced when available, at a median of roughly 2 years after resection. Beta-chain sequences consistently outnumbered alpha-chain sequences in detection.

TCRdb re-derived calls from the 5' RACE reads in MiXCR, one entry per CDR3 protein. This table holds approximately 17,000 distinct CDR3 sequences, under 20% found once. Sample: PBMCs, taken at follow-up. The clonotype originates from a male donor with early-stage non-small cell lung cancer. This sequence joins TRBV7-6 and TRBJ2-7, with unresolved D. The CDR3 spells CASSKGHTIYEQYF. In nucleotides, the CDR3 is TGTGCCAGCAGCAAAGGCCACACTATCTACGAGCAGTACTTC.